A single sample is the source of the 8 T cell receptor beta chains below, sequenced in a study of blood T cells in healthy people across ages. PCR was performed a second time for about 7 to 11 cycles using a sample-barcoded 5' primer and a J-beta primer mix. TCRdb fed the 5' RACE reads into MiXCR, producing one record per CDR3 protein. The data show 780,000 or so distinct CDR3 sequences, 20% to 30% seen once. These data were likewise used in another study, on T cells of mothers and their children.

The sequenced sample consisted of blood. Receptors originate from a boy aged 5-17 years in good health.

The count of this clonotype is one. The chain employs TRBV21-1 and TRBJ2-3. TRBV21-1 is termed a pseudogene. The CDR3 consists of 13 residues. CDR3 region: CASSKPITDTQYF. The CDR3 DNA reads TGTGCCAGCAGCAAACCTATCACAGATACGCAGTATTTT.

The chain recombines TRBV12-3 or TRBV12-4 with TRBJ2-5, with TRBD1 matching over 7 bases. This CDR3 contains 16 residues. The V and J ends lost 1 base and 5 bases, in that order; junction bases with no gene match: 10. DNA of the CDR3: TGTGCCAGCAGTTTAGGCGACAGGGCGTGGGGGGAGACCCAGTACTTC. It encodes CASSLGDRAWGETQYF.

Only a few counts were recorded for this clonotype. The gene calls are TRBV5-1 and TRBJ2-7; 8 nucleotides match TRBD1. The V gene's germline CDR1 is SGHRS and CDR2 YFSETQ. This CDR3 is built from 15 residues. Losses at the gene ends were 4 bases for V and 5 bases for J; bases not matched to a gene: 11. CDR3 nucleotide sequence: TGCGCCAGCAGCCCCCCACCAGGGGGCATGGACGAGCAGTACTTC. Its translation: CASSPPPGGMDEQYF.

The chain recombines TRBV24-1 with TRBJ2-7; D might be TRBD2 (5 bases). Looked up from germline, CDR1 is KGHDR and CDR2 is SFDVKD. The CDR3 totals 13 residues. Trimming stripped 7 bases from V and 2 bases from J, with 11 bases between. CDR3 coding DNA: TGTGCCACCAGCCCGGACGGGACCTACGAGCAGTACTTC. This translates into CATSPDGTYEQYF.

In its sample, this clonotype was seen a few times. V and J are TRBV7-2 and TRBJ2-3; weak D call: TRBD1 (6 bases). Trimming took 5 bases from V and 2 from J, leaving 14 bases between them. The CDR3 has 15 amino acids. The germline V gene encodes CDR1 SGHTA and CDR2 FQGNSA. CDR3 residues: CASSPWTDITDTQYF. The CDR3 coding sequence is TGTGCCAGCAGCCCCTGGACAGACATCACAGATACGCAGTATTTT.

This clonotype has more than one count but fewer than ten. The chain uses TRBV27 and TRBJ2-3, with D perhaps TRBD1 (7 bases). V lost 5 bases and J 5 bases, leaving 20 bases between the germline ends. The CDR3 covers 16 residues. The germline V gene encodes CDR1 MNHEY and CDR2 SMNVEV (reference sequence). The CDR3 loop is CASSTAWDQGGDTQYF. CDR3 in DNA: TGTGCCAGCAGTACCGCCTGGGACCAGGGGGGAGATACGCAGTATTTT.

This clonotype came up a few times. The chain has TRBV6-5 and TRBJ2-7, with 7 bases matching TRBD2. V lost 6 bases and J lost 1; bases outside the gene matches: 3. The germline CDR1 and CDR2 sequences are MNHEY and SVGAGI. This CDR3 comprises 13 residues. CDR3 region: CASRRAGSYEQYF. The CDR3 nucleotides read TGTGCCAGCAGACGAGCGGGATCCTACGAGCAGTACTTC.

This clonotype has just a few counts. V and J are TRBV11-2 and TRBJ2-7, with D tentatively TRBD2 (6 bases). Germline CDR1 SGHAT, CDR2 FQNNGV. The CDR3 has 11 amino acids. V was clipped by 5 bases and J by 7 bases, with 9 bases between them. The chain's CDR3 is CASSHLAEQYF. CDR3 nucleotide sequence: TGTGCCAGCAGCCACCTAGCGGAGCAGTACTTC.